Detailed here is one T cell receptor beta chain. The sample comes from a study of PD-1 blockade in classical Hodgkin lymphoma. Time point described: newly diagnosed, previously untreated cHL patient sample. The CDR3 loop spans 13 amino acids. V was clipped by 1 base and J by 2 bases, with 5 bases between them. The germline V gene encodes CDR1 LGHNA and CDR2 YNFKEQ. This table comes from immunoSEQ multiplex PCR, and its TCRdb copy is limited to in-frame clones, with some not included. The sample lists roughly 20,000 clones; about 94% were seen once. V gene TRBV4-2 combines with J gene TRBJ1-1; D is unresolved. The source material was peripheral blood mononuclear cells (PBMCs). The receptor's source is a human donor with classical Hodgkin lymphoma. The CDR3 sequence is CASSQGFNTEAFF. The CDR3, as DNA: TGTGCCAGCAGCCAAGGATTTAACACTGAAGCTTTCTTT.